These T cell receptor beta chains were read from a single sample in a study of blood T cell repertoires in COVID-19. Produced via immunoSEQ multiplex PCR; TCRdb's table is partial and in-frame only. The sample contains around 140,000 clones, 85% to 90% of which appear only once. Source material: peripheral blood. These receptors originate from a woman aged 60-75 years with acute or convalescent COVID-19. The CDR3 runs from the conserved cysteine through the conserved F or W. The D gene is left open where the match is weak. Clone size is shown for a subset of rows, as once, few, many or a class of expanded clone.

TRBD2	.	TRBV4-2	TRBJ2-3	TGTGCCAGCAGCAACGGACTAGACTCAGATACGCAGTATTTT	CASSNGLDSDTQYF
.	.	TRBV7-8	TRBJ1-3	TGTGCCAGCAGCTCACGCCCATGGATCGGTTCGGGACTGTCTGGAAACACCATATATTTT	CASSSRPWIGSGLSGNTIYF
TRBD1	.	TRBV29-1	TRBJ1-1	TGCAGCGTTGTAGGGGGCGATCAGGGACCTAACACTGAAGCTTTCTTT	CSVVGGDQGPNTEAFF
.	.	TRBV12-3/TRBV12-4	TRBJ1-1	TGTGCCAGCAGAGACGACATGAACACTGAAGCTTTCTTT	CASRDDMNTEAFF
.	.	TRBV18	TRBJ2-2	TGTGCCAGCTCTCCAACCCGGGTGGAGAACACCGGGGAGCTGTTTTTT	CASSPTRVENTGELFF
TRBD2	.	TRBV4-2	TRBJ2-3	TGTGCCAGCAGCAAAACGAAAAGCGGGGGGGCACCAACAGATACGCAGTATTTT	CASSKTKSGGAPTDTQYF
.	few	TRBV6-2/TRBV6-3	TRBJ1-5	TGTGCCAGCAGCTTTACAGGGAACCAGCCCCAGCATTTT	CASSFTGNQPQHF
.	.	TRBV6-4	TRBJ2-3	TGTGCCAGCAGTGAGTCCGCGGGGGCGGGAGATACGCAGTATTTT	CASSESAGAGDTQYF
.	.	TRBV19	TRBJ2-1	TGTGCCAGTACCCCCGGGACACTCTCCTACAATGAGCAGTTCTTC	CASTPGTLSYNEQFF
.	.	TRBV5-1	TRBJ1-1	TGCGCCAGCAGCTTACAGTTTGAGAACACTGAAGCTTTCTTT	CASSLQFENTEAFF
TRBD1	.	TRBV3-1/TRBV3-2	TRBJ1-3	TGTGCCAGCAGCCAAGATTTCACAGGGGCCGCCGCCATATATTTT	CASSQDFTGAAAIYF